The T cell receptor beta chain under discussion was sequenced for a study of T cell responses to AZD1222 COVID-19 vaccine. There are a few counts of this clone. Its specificity is not known. Germline lookup yields CDR1 MNHEY and CDR2 SVGAGI. Between the trimmed V and J ends, which lost 4 bases and 8 bases, there was a span of 9 bases. The CDR3 totals 13 residues. Study-wide results and caveats: Mostly white British, mostly female donors; authors suggested clonal diversity may be underestimated.

Repertoires were generated with immunoSEQ multiplex PCR, while TCRdb's copy carries only in-frame clones and drops some. The table has 130,000 to 150,000 clones, around nine tenths seen once. Sequencing used peripheral blood, obtained on day 0 of AZD1222 vaccination. The V call is TRBV6-5, the J call TRBJ1-6, with D hard to call. This receptor was obtained from an adult in good health. CDR3 region: CASSWGSDSPLHF. CDR3 in DNA: TGTGCCAGCAGTTGGGGAAGTGATTCACCCCTCCACTTT.